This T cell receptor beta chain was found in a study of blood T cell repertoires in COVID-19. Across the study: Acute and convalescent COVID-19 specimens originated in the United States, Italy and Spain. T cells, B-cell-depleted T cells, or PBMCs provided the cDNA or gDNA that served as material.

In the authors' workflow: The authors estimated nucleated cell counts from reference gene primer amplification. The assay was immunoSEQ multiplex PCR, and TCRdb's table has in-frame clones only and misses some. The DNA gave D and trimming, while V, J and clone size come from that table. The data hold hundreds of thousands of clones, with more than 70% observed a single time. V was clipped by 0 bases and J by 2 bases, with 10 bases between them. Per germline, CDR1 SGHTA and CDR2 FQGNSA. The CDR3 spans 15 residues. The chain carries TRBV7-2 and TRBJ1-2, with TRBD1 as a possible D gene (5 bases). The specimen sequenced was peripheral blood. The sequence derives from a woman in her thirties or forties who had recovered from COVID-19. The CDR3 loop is CASSLAQGGNYGYTF. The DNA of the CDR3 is TGTGCCAGCAGCTTAGCCCAGGGAGGGAACTATGGCTACACCTTC.